A single sample gave rise to the 32 T cell receptor beta chains below, sequenced in a study of OX40 agonist ivuxolimab in advanced cancers. The method was immunoSEQ multiplex PCR; TCRdb's version includes in-frame clones alone and lacks a portion of them. The data show some 10,000 clones, approximately 87% seen once. This specimen was CD4+ or CD8+ T cells sorted from blood, taken in a trial of the OX40 agonist ivuxolimab. The receptor source for this set is an adult with an advanced solid tumor such as melanoma, head and neck, liver or kidney cancer.

The V gene is TRBV13, the J gene TRBJ1-3, with D possibly matching TRBD1 (5 bases). This CDR3 has 15 amino acids. The germline CDR1 and CDR2 sequences are PRHDT and FYEKMQ (reference sequence). Trimming stripped 3 bases from V and 2 bases from J, with 11 bases between. The CDR3 here is CASSFEPGPGNTIYF. DNA for the CDR3: TGTGCCAGCAGCTTCGAACCGGGGCCTGGAAACACCATATATTTT.

This sequence joins TRBV4-1 and TRBJ2-7; 8 nucleotides line up with TRBD1. Germline V CDR1 and CDR2: MGHRA, YSYEKL. The junction had 8 bases not matched to a gene; V was cut back by 1 base and J by 0 bases. The CDR3 spans 17 residues. The CDR3 is CASSQGQGAQSSYEQYF. The CDR3 DNA reads TGCGCCAGCAGCCAAGGGCAGGGGGCGCAAAGCTCCTACGAGCAGTACTTC.

CDR3 amino acids: CASSLFSGGAFEQYF. CDR3 DNA sequence: TGTGCCAGCAGCTTATTTAGCGGGGGGGCCTTTGAGCAGTACTTC. The J gene is TRBJ2-7, the V gene TRBV13; 11 positions match TRBD2. Per germline, CDR1 PRHDT and CDR2 FYEKMQ (reference sequence). V lost 2 bases to trimming and J lost 7 bases; unmatched junction nucleotides: 7. The CDR3 extends over 15 amino acids.

The rearrangement links TRBV6-5 to TRBJ1-3; perhaps TRBD1 as D (6 bases). Trimming stripped 0 bases from V and 7 bases from J, with 13 bases between. The CDR3 consists of 15 residues. Germline CDR1 and CDR2: MNHEY and SVGAGI. The CDR3 is CASSYSKGGSNTIYF. The CDR3 nucleotides read TGTGCCAGCAGTTACTCGAAGGGGGGTAGCAACACCATATATTTT.

The chain carries TRBV20-1 and TRBJ2-7; no firm D call. The CDR3 has 11 residues. V gave up 6 bases and J gave up 5 bases, with 11 bases separating them. Germline lookup yields CDR1 DFQATT and CDR2 SNEGSKA (reference sequence). The CDR3 DNA reads as TGCAGTGCACCAGCTATCAACGAGCAGTACTTC. This encodes CSAPAINEQYF.

CDR3 sequence reads: CASSSGGFTDTQYF. In nucleotides, the CDR3 is TGTGCCAGCAGTTCAGGGGGGTTCACAGATACGCAGTATTTT. The chain is built from TRBV11-2 and TRBJ2-3, with D perhaps TRBD1 (7 bases). Germline CDR1 reads SGHAT; CDR2 reads FQNNGV. The CDR3 runs to 14 residues. The ends were cut back, 6 bases at V and 2 bases at J, with 12 bases in the middle.

The chain employs TRBV4-1 and TRBJ2-7; 11 bases are a match to TRBD2. J lost 3 bases, V lost 4 bases, and 5 bases had no gene match. CDR1 and CDR2 (germline): MGHRA, YSYEKL. This CDR3 comprises 15 residues. The CDR3 DNA is TGCGCCAGCAGCCCGCTAGCGGGGGGTATCTACGAGCAGTACTTC. Residues: CASSPLAGGIYEQYF.

The chain has TRBV6-5 and TRBJ2-5; 7 bases match TRBD2. The CDR3 is made up of 14 amino acids. Germline V gene sequence: CDR1 MNHEY, CDR2 SVGAGI. Trimming cost V 0 bases and J 5 bases; bases outside gene matches: 3. This CDR3 is CASSYSVGGETQYF. CDR3 sequence (DNA): TGTGCCAGCAGTTACTCTGTGGGGGGGGAGACCCAGTACTTC.

This clone was observed a handful of times. This chain connects TRBV20-1 to TRBJ1-1; no reliable D call. CDR3 length equals 11 residues. In germline, CDR1 is DFQATT, CDR2 SNEGSKA (reference sequence). Trimming left V 4 bases short and J 5 bases short, with 8 bases between. CDR3 sequence reads: CSAKRATEAFF. The CDR3 DNA is TGCAGTGCTAAGAGGGCGACTGAAGCTTTCTTT.

This clone was seen just once. The chain combines TRBV7-6 with TRBJ1-5; D possibly corresponds to TRBD1 (6 bases). The germline V and J ends were trimmed by 1 base and 11 bases, with 15 bases remaining between them. Germline assignment: CDR1 SGHVS and CDR2 FNYEAQ. This CDR3 has 14 amino acids. As DNA, the CDR3 is TGTGCCAGCAGCTTAGAAGCAGGGGATCGGACCCAGCATTTT. Its translation: CASSLEAGDRTQHF.

The chain carries TRBV21-1 and TRBJ2-7; the DNA was not used to check the table's D call, TRBD2. TRBV21-1 is classified as a pseudogene. The CDR3 is made up of 15 amino acids. The CDR3 nucleotides read TGTGCCAGCAGGCGGCAACTACACGTGTTAGACGAGCAGTACTTC. Its protein is CASRRQLHVLDEQYF.

V gene TRBV5-4 combines with J gene TRBJ1-1, with D possibly being TRBD1 (5 bases). The ends were cut back, 5 bases at V and 5 bases at J, with 10 bases in the middle. Germline values: CDR1 SGHNT, CDR2 YYREEE (reference sequence). CDR3 length: 12 amino acids. The CDR3 sequence is CASRSEGTEAFF. The CDR3 nucleotides read TGTGCCAGCAGATCGGAGGGGACTGAAGCTTTCTTT.

This clone was observed a few times. This rearrangement joins TRBV5-1 to TRBJ1-1; D perhaps matches TRBD1 (6 bases). Trimming cost V 0 bases and J 4 bases, with 16 bases left between them. The CDR3 runs to 16 residues. CDR1 is SGHRS and CDR2 is YFSETQ in the germline V gene. Here the CDR3 DNA reads TGCGCCAGCAGCTTGGAAATTCGAGGGGGTTTCACTGAAGCTTTCTTT. Its translation: CASSLEIRGGFTEAFF.

V and J are TRBV7-8 and TRBJ1-1; a weak D match, TRBD1 (6 bases). There are 16 residues in the CDR3. From germline, CDR1 is SGHVS and CDR2 FQNEAQ. V gave up 1 base and J gave up 5 bases, with 17 bases separating them. CDR3 region: CASSLVGASPKTEAFF. In DNA, the CDR3 is TGTGCCAGCAGCTTAGTGGGGGCAAGCCCCAAGACTGAAGCTTTCTTT.

The CDR3 reads CASSIPGTSGGGSTDTQYF. Here the CDR3 DNA reads TGTGCCAGCAGCATCCCCGGGACTAGCGGGGGGGGGAGCACAGATACGCAGTATTTT. The chain uses TRBV7-6 and TRBJ2-3; 16 bases fit TRBD2. Trimming cost V 5 bases and J 0 bases; bases outside gene matches: 8. The germline V gene has CDR1 SGHVS and CDR2 FNYEAQ. The CDR3 spans 19 residues.

CDR3: CASTEQKMFAHTGNEQYF. The CDR3 nucleotides read TGTGCCAGCACCGAGCAAAAAATGTTCGCCCACACAGGGAACGAGCAGTACTTC. This rearrangement joins TRBV21-1 to TRBJ2-7; the D segment call TRBD1 is taken from the table without a DNA check. TRBV21-1 is deemed a pseudogene. This CDR3 region has 18 residues.

The chain is built from TRBV19 and TRBJ1-6; 10 bases line up with TRBD1. Germline CDR1 and CDR2: LNHDA and SQIVND (reference sequence). Trimming cost V 2 bases and J 9 bases; bases outside gene matches: 10. This CDR3 contains 17 residues. CDR3 nucleotides: TGTGCCAGTAGTATAACAGGTGTGGGACAGGGGCTTTCACCCCTCCACTTT. This translates into CASSITGVGQGLSPLHF.

The chain recombines TRBV9 with TRBJ2-5, with 14 bases matching TRBD2. With 3 bases clipped from V and 5 bases from J, the junction kept 6 bases outside the gene matches. This CDR3 contains 16 residues. CDR1 SGDLS and CDR2 YYNGEE come from the germline V gene. The CDR3 region is CASSGGLAGELETQYF. DNA for the CDR3: TGTGCCAGCAGCGGGGGACTAGCGGGGGAGTTGGAGACCCAGTACTTC.

The gene calls are TRBV29-1 and TRBJ1-2, with D unresolved. Germline loops: CDR1 SQVTM, CDR2 ANQGSEA. Trimming stripped 4 bases from V and 3 bases from J, with 12 bases between. The CDR3 is 13 amino acids. The CDR3 DNA is TGCAGCGTTGTTGGCATATCCGACTATGGCTACACCTTC. Translation gives CSVVGISDYGYTF.

The rearrangement links TRBV19 to TRBJ2-7; 10 bases line up with TRBD1. Germline CDR1 is LNHDA and CDR2 is SQIVND (reference sequence). This CDR3 is 15 amino acids long. V was clipped by 5 bases and J by 1 base; unmatched bases: 5. DNA of the CDR3: TGTGCCAGTAGTGCCGGGACAGGGGCATCCTACGAGCAGTACTTC. Amino acid sequence: CASSAGTGASYEQYF. The full variable domain, in which reference TRBV19 and TRBJ2-7 provide the parts outside the CDR3, is DGGITQSPKYLFRKEGQNVTLSCEQNLNHDAMYWYRQDPGQGLRLIYYSQIVNDFQKGDIAEGYSVSREKKESFPLTVTSAQKNPTAFYLCASSAGTGASYEQYFGPGTRLTVT.

CDR3 protein: CASSLVRGLENGYTF. DNA of the CDR3: TGTGCCAGTAGTCTAGTCAGGGGGCTGGAGAATGGCTACACCTTC. This sequence joins TRBV19 and TRBJ1-2; 8 bases agree with TRBD1. The CDR3 length is 15 residues. J was trimmed by 6 bases and V by 5 bases; bases with no gene match: 11. Germline V gene lookup returns CDR1 LNHDA and CDR2 SQIVND (reference sequence).

This clone was counted once. This chain links TRBV6-5 with TRBJ2-1; D ambiguous. V was cut by 0 bases and J by 6 bases, with 6 bases left in between. CDR1 MNHEY and CDR2 SVGAGI come from the germline V gene. CDR3 size: 13 residues. CDR3 amino acids: CASSYSISNEQFF. DNA for the CDR3: TGTGCCAGCAGTTACTCGATTAGCAATGAGCAGTTCTTC.

J is TRBJ1-1 and V is TRBV7-3, with D unclear. The V and J ends lost 2 bases and 4 bases respectively, with 11 bases between them. CDR3 size: 14 residues. The germline gives CDR1 SGHTA, CDR2 FQGTGA. The CDR3 sequence is CASSLDRSGTEAFF. In nucleotides, the CDR3 is TGTGCCAGCAGCTTAGACCGCTCCGGCACTGAAGCTTTCTTT.

The chain links TRBV27 to TRBJ2-7, with D unclear. CDR3 length: 11 residues. Trimming took 3 bases from V and 6 from J, leaving 6 bases between them. In germline, CDR1 is MNHEY, CDR2 SMNVEV (reference sequence). CDR3: CASSFGVEQYF. DNA for the CDR3: TGTGCCAGCAGTTTTGGAGTCGAGCAGTACTTC.

The chain uses TRBV6-5 and TRBJ2-7; D is ambiguous. Trimming left V 2 bases short and J 1 base short, with 6 bases between. CDR1 is MNHEY, CDR2 SVGAGI, per germline. The CDR3 covers 13 residues. In DNA, the CDR3 is TGTGCCAGCAGTTACCTGGGATCCTACGAGCAGTACTTC. Translating it yields CASSYLGSYEQYF.

The V call is TRBV29-1, the J call TRBJ1-1; D is unclear. V lost 3 bases and J lost 0, with 11 bases in between. Germline V gene lookup returns CDR1 SQVTM and CDR2 ANQGSEA. The CDR3 is 14 amino acids. In nucleotides, the CDR3 is TGCAGCGTTGACCCCACAGACATGAACACTGAAGCTTTCTTT. This translates into CSVDPTDMNTEAFF.

The chain is built from TRBV2 and TRBJ1-2; TRBD1 is a possible D gene (5 bases). The CDR3 has 17 residues. The V and J ends lost 6 bases and 2 bases respectively, with 22 bases between them. Germline V gives CDR1 SNHLY, CDR2 FYNNEI. CDR3 in amino acids: CASSGDSAEIINYGYTF. CDR3 nucleotide sequence: TGTGCCAGCAGCGGGGACTCCGCAGAAATAATAAACTATGGCTACACCTTC.

This rearrangement joins TRBV7-6 to TRBJ2-7; weak D call: TRBD2 (5 bases). Per germline, CDR1 SGHVS and CDR2 FNYEAQ. This CDR3 has 11 amino acids. Trimming left V 3 bases short and J 5 bases short, with 5 bases between. CDR3: CASSLGDEQYF. Written as DNA, the CDR3 is TGTGCCAGCAGCTTGGGAGACGAGCAGTACTTC.

This rearrangement joins TRBV21-1 to TRBJ1-2. TRBV21-1 represents a pseudogene. The CDR3 spans 8 residues. The CDR3 DNA sequence: TGTGCCTTCCTCGGCTACACCTTC. It codes for CAFLGYTF.

The chain joins TRBV6-1 to TRBJ2-7; D may be TRBD1 or TRBD2 (5 bases each). In germline, CDR1 is MNHNS, CDR2 SASEGT. CDR3 size: 12 residues. V was clipped by 7 bases and J by 12 bases, with 19 bases between them. CDR3 in amino acids: CASTPPGAGWYF. DNA for the CDR3: TGTGCCAGCACCCCCCCCGGGGCCGGTTGGTACTTC.

The chain is built from TRBV5-8 and TRBJ2-7; D possibly corresponds to TRBD1 (5 bases). Trimming left V 0 bases short and J 3 bases short, with 10 bases between. From germline, CDR1 is SGHTS and CDR2 YDEGEE. This CDR3 region has 14 residues. The CDR3 DNA is TGTGCCAGCAGCTTGGAAGGGGTTGGCTACGAGCAGTACTTC. This codes for CASSLEGVGYEQYF.

The genes are TRBV5-6 and TRBJ2-2; the D gene is possibly TRBD1 (6 bases). V was shortened by 3 bases and J by 0 bases, with 6 bases between the two germline ends. The germline CDR1 and CDR2 sequences are SGHDT and YYEEEE. This CDR3 contains 14 residues. The CDR3 loop is CASSWGPNTGELFF. The CDR3 DNA reads as TGTGCCAGCAGCTGGGGGCCGAACACCGGGGAGCTGTTTTTT.